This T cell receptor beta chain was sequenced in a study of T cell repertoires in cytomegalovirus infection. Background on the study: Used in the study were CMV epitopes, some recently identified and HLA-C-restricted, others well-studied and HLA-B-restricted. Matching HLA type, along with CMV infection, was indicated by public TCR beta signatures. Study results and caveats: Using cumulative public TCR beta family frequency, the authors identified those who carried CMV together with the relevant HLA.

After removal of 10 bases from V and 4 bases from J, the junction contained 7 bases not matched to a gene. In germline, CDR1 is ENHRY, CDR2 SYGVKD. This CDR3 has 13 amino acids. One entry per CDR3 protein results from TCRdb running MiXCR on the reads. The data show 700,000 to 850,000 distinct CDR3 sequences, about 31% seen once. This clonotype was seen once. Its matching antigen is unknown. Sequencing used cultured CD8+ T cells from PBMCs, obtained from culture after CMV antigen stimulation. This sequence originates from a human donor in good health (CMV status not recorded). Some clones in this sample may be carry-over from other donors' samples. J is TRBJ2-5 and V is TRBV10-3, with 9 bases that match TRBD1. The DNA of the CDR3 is TGTGCCACCGTAGGACAGGGGCCAGAGACCCAGTACTTC. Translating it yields CATVGQGPETQYF.